The sample holds many counts of the clone carrying this T cell receptor (beta chain). The antigen is unknown. The data originate from a study of breast tumors, draining lymph nodes, adjacent tissues. Study-level points and caveats: Tumor TCR diversity was below lymph nodes but above nontumor tissue.

Samples came from axillary lymph nodes draining the breast cancer. Germline V CDR1 and CDR2: KGHDR, SFDVKD. CDR3 length: 16 residues. After removal of 1 base from V and 6 bases from J, the junction contained 5 bases not matched to a gene. TCRdb re-called the multiplex PCR reads with MiXCR, one entry per CDR3 protein. The sample consists of 200,000 to 300,000 distinct CDR3 sequences, roughly 31% of them appearing once. Sequenced input: axillary lymph node tissue. This TCR came from a female donor with breast cancer. Some clones in this sample may be carry-over from other donors' samples. The J gene is TRBJ2-2, the V gene TRBV24-1, with TRBD2 matching 9 bases. CDR3 sequence: CATSDFRTSASGELFF. The CDR3 DNA sequence: TGTGCCACCAGTGATTTTAGGACTAGCGCCTCCGGGGAGCTGTTTTTT.